The present T cell receptor (beta chain) was sequenced within a study of cytomegalovirus exposure and HLA in healthy donors. The assay was immunoSEQ multiplex PCR, and TCRdb's table has in-frame clones only and misses some. The sample yields fewer than 95,000 clones, about four fifths seen once. The trim removed 4 bases at V and 7 bases at J, leaving 2 bases unmatched. The CDR3 runs 14 residues. Germline CDR1 and CDR2: SGHRS and YFSETQ. Points on this clone: The antigen is unknown.

Study findings and constraints: Most TCR sequences showed up rarely, but some public TCRs showed up in many donors.

The specimen was PBMCs. The genes are TRBV5-1 and TRBJ1-6; TRBD1 matches 10 bases. The TCR originated in a young woman in good health and CMV-seropositive. The CDR3 spells CASSADRGNSPLHF. The CDR3 nucleotides are TGCGCCAGCAGCGCGGACAGGGGGAATTCACCCCTCCACTTT.